Below, one T cell receptor beta chain is given with its context. What it binds is not known. This sample stems from a study of cytomegalovirus exposure and HLA in healthy donors. Study-wide points: Altogether, some 170 TCR beta chains were recorded as cytomegalovirus-associated. In vitro work confirmed that a few CMV-associated chains recognize CMV antigens. The study found most TCR sequences rare, yet found some public TCRs in many donors. Within the 130 or so validation repertoires, first-cohort TCR clusters tended to co-occur, according to a later analysis.

Sequencing used immunoSEQ multiplex PCR; TCRdb keeps in-frame clones, though not all of them. The data contain roughly 120,000 clones, about 88% of them seen just once; the ten biggest clones take up less than 4.5%. Germline-derived CDR1 and CDR2 are MNHEY and SMNVEV (reference sequence). V shed 3 bases and J 2 bases; nucleotides not matched to a gene: 4. The length of the CDR3 is 14 residues. The receptor was isolated from a young man in good health and CMV-seropositive. This sequence joins TRBV27 and TRBJ2-7; 7 bases agree with TRBD2. The sample taken for sequencing was PBMCs. The CDR3 region is CASSLTSSPYEQYF. The CDR3 DNA reads as TGTGCCAGCAGTTTGACTAGCTCTCCCTACGAGCAGTACTTC.